The sequence of this T cell receptor (beta chain) was determined in a study of blood T cell repertoires in COVID-19. The overall study: Donors in the United States, Italy and Spain gave samples during acute or convalescent COVID-19. Sample material is recorded as cDNA or gDNA derived from T cells, B-cell-depleted T cells, or PBMCs.

Donors in Cohort 3 who had recovered were those with two negative PCRs, healthcare professional clearance, or resolution of their symptoms. Deletions cut 5 bases from V and 0 bases from J, with 13 bases between. This CDR3 is 15 amino acids long. Germline CDR1 is WSHSY and CDR2 is SAAADI. TCRdb's copy holds only in-frame clones and misses some; the assay was immunoSEQ multiplex PCR. Of 400,000 or so clones listed, around 89% are singletons. The rearrangement uses TRBV10-2 and TRBJ2-5, with D perhaps TRBD1 (5 bases). The receptor was isolated from a young man who had recovered from COVID-19. The sample comprised PBMCs or T cells enriched from blood (not recorded which). The DNA for the CDR3 is TGCGCCAGCAGTCTTGACAGAGAGTACCAAGAGACCCAGTACTTC. Protein product: CASSLDREYQETQYF.